This passage covers 28 T cell receptor beta chains from one sample sequenced in a study of OX40 agonist ivuxolimab in advanced cancers. This table comes from immunoSEQ multiplex PCR, and its TCRdb copy is limited to in-frame clones, with some not included. This repertoire shows over 25,000 clones, over 90% found once; its top ten account for over 8%. Sequenced material: CD4+ or CD8+ T cells sorted from blood, taken in a trial of the OX40 agonist ivuxolimab. These receptors were collected from an adult with an advanced solid tumor such as melanoma, head and neck, liver or kidney cancer.

The rearrangement uses TRBV4-1 and TRBJ2-3, with no clear D. V was cut by 4 bases and J by 4 bases, with 9 bases left in between. CDR1 MGHRA and CDR2 YSYEKL come from the germline V gene. This CDR3 comprises 13 residues. CDR3 DNA: TGCGCCAGCAGCCCCGTTGTGGCAGATACGCAGTATTTT. It is translated as CASSPVVADTQYF.

This chain uses TRBV4-3 with TRBJ2-3, with D possibly TRBD1 on 5 matching bases. V lost 3 bases and J lost 5, with 18 bases in between. The CDR3 covers 16 residues. Germline loops: CDR1 LGHNA, CDR2 YSLEER. The CDR3 nucleotides are TGCGCCAGCAGCCAGTCGACAGTGGGTTGGGAAGATACGCAGTATTTT. Residues: CASSQSTVGWEDTQYF.

As for this clone: A read error may account for a junction end that differs from germline. The rearrangement uses TRBV30 and TRBJ2-7; D call uncertain. CDR3 length: 10 amino acids. Germline-derived CDR1 and CDR2 are GTSNPN and SVGIG (reference sequence). As DNA, the CDR3 is TGCAGGACCAACCTCTACGAGCAGTACTTC. Translating it yields CRTNLYEQYF.

Only one count was recorded for this clone. The chain combines TRBV5-6 with TRBJ2-3; a weak D match, TRBD2 (6 bases). Between the trimmed V and J ends, which lost 2 bases and 2 bases, there was a span of 12 bases. CDR1 and CDR2 (germline): SGHDT, YYEEEE. The CDR3 is made up of 15 amino acids. Here the CDR3 reads CASSLRTGATDTQYF. The CDR3 nucleotides are TGTGCCAGCAGCTTAAGAACGGGAGCCACAGATACGCAGTATTTT.

The chain carries TRBV6-5 and TRBJ1-4, with no clear D. CDR1 MNHEY and CDR2 SVGAGI come from the germline V gene. CDR3 length: 13 amino acids. Trimming took off 2 bases at V and 8 bases at J, with 9 bases between the two ends. For the CDR3, the DNA is TGTGCCAGCAGTTACATCGTCGGGGAAAAACTGTTTTTT. This sequence encodes CASSYIVGEKLFF.

This chain joins TRBV19 and TRBJ2-7, with TRBD1 matching over 7 bases. CDR1 and CDR2 from the germline V gene are LNHDA and SQIVND (reference sequence). The length of the CDR3 is 15 residues. The V gene end was trimmed by 6 bases and the J gene end by 2 bases; junction bases not matched to a gene: 10. The DNA for the CDR3 is TGTGCCAGTAGCTCCACACAGGGGTGGACCTACGAGCAGTACTTC. Its protein is CASSSTQGWTYEQYF.

The rearrangement uses TRBV7-9 and TRBJ2-3, with 8 nucleotides matching TRBD1. V shed 4 bases, J shed 2 bases, and the junction held 2 bases outside the gene matches. Germline CDR1 reads SEHNR; CDR2 reads FQNEAQ (reference sequence). The CDR3 has 14 residues. Here the CDR3 reads CASSSGQVTDTQYF. The CDR3 coding sequence is TGTGCCAGCAGCTCGGGACAGGTCACAGATACGCAGTATTTT.

This sequence joins TRBV7-9 and TRBJ2-7, with 10 bases identical to TRBD1. Germline trimming cut 5 bases from V and 6 bases from J; bases unmatched to any gene: 4. The germline V gene has CDR1 SEHNR and CDR2 FQNEAQ (reference sequence). The CDR3 is 13 residues long. The CDR3 here is CASSPRDRGEQYF. CDR3 nucleotides: TGTGCCAGCAGCCCCCGGGACAGGGGCGAGCAGTACTTC.

The gene calls are TRBV7-2 and TRBJ2-7; D is unclear. This CDR3 contains 14 residues. Germline lookup yields CDR1 SGHTA and CDR2 FQGNSA. V gave up 3 bases and J gave up 4 bases, with 13 bases separating them. CDR3 amino acids: CASSFLSSGYEQYF. In DNA, the CDR3 is TGTGCCAGCAGCTTCTTATCTTCCGGATACGAGCAGTACTTC.

This chain joins TRBV15 and TRBJ1-5, with 7 bases identical to TRBD1. V shed 0 bases, J shed 2 bases, and the junction held 4 bases outside the gene matches. This CDR3 spans 16 amino acids. The germline CDR1 and CDR2 sequences are LNHNV and YYDKDF (reference sequence). Written as DNA, the CDR3 is TGTGCCACCAGCAGAGATCCCGGGACAGGCAATCAGCCCCAGCATTTT. The encoded protein is CATSRDPGTGNQPQHF.

V gene TRBV6-5 combines with J gene TRBJ2-7; D may match TRBD1 or TRBD2 (7 bases each). This CDR3 comprises 14 residues. Germline-derived CDR1 and CDR2 are MNHEY and SVGAGI. The germline V and J ends were trimmed by 6 bases and 4 bases, with 16 bases remaining between them. DNA for the CDR3: TGTGCCAGCAGAAAATGGCAGGGGGGGTACGAGCAGTACTTC. Protein: CASRKWQGGYEQYF.

This clone was detected only once. V and J are TRBV6-6 and TRBJ2-1; 7 bases align to TRBD2. Germline values: CDR1 MNHNY, CDR2 SVGAGI (reference sequence). The CDR3 sequence is 14 residues long. V dropped 4 bases and J dropped 8; count of bases not matched to a gene: 8. Here the CDR3 DNA reads TGTGCCAGCAGTTCCCGGACTAGTTCCCATGAGCAGTTCTTC. Protein product: CASSSRTSSHEQFF.

V is TRBV9 and J is TRBJ2-2, with 10 bases identical to TRBD2. CDR1 is SGDLS and CDR2 is YYNGEE in the germline V gene. CDR3 length: 15 residues. V trimming: 3 bases; J trimming: 4 bases; junction bases outside the gene matches: 3. The CDR3: CASSASGGGTGELFF. CDR3 DNA sequence: TGTGCCAGCAGCGCCAGCGGGGGGGGCACCGGGGAGCTGTTTTTT.

J is TRBJ1-5 and V is TRBV6-6; no definite D call. The germline V gene has CDR1 MNHNY and CDR2 SVGAGI (reference sequence). This CDR3 comprises 13 residues. V was trimmed by 5 bases and J by 6 bases, leaving 11 bases between them. The CDR3 is CASSRPDGQPQHF. The CDR3 coding sequence is TGTGCCAGCAGTAGACCGGACGGTCAGCCCCAGCATTTT.

The chain carries TRBV4-1 and TRBJ2-5; no firm D call. The V end was cut by 3 bases, the J end by 5 bases, with 4 bases between. The CDR3 covers 11 residues. From germline, CDR1 is MGHRA and CDR2 YSYEKL. The CDR3 DNA reads TGCGCCAGCAGCCACGGGGAGACCCAGTACTTC. Translated: CASSHGETQYF.

The chain recombines TRBV2 with TRBJ2-7, with D possibly TRBD1 on 6 matching bases. Germline V gene sequence: CDR1 SNHLY, CDR2 FYNNEI. CDR3 length: 15 amino acids. V gave up 6 bases and J gave up 1 base, with 16 bases separating them. The CDR3 sequence: CASSHGWGRSYEQYF. As DNA, the CDR3 is TGTGCCAGCAGCCACGGGTGGGGGCGATCCTACGAGCAGTACTTC. Using reference TRBV2 and TRBJ2-7 for the parts outside the CDR3, the full variable domain is EPEVTQTPSHQVTQMGQEVILRCVPISNHLYFYWYRQILGQKVEFLVSFYNNEISEKSEIFDDQFSVERPDGSNFTLKIRSTKLEDSAMYFCASSHGWGRSYEQYFGPGTRLTVT.

CDR3 loop: CASSLEAGREEKLFF. The CDR3 DNA reads as TGTGCCAGCAGCTTAGAGGCAGGGAGGGAAGAAAAACTGTTTTTT. The genes are TRBV7-8 and TRBJ1-4; D may be TRBD1 (5 bases). Trimming pared 1 base from V and 8 bases from J, leaving 14 bases between. CDR3 length: 15 residues. Germline V gene data show CDR1 as SGHVS and CDR2 as FQNEAQ.

About this clone: Different DNA sequences within this sample yield the same CDR3. V gene TRBV7-2 combines with J gene TRBJ2-1; D remains unclear. V gave up 4 bases and J gave up 0 bases, with 4 bases separating them. The germline V gene has CDR1 SGHTA and CDR2 FQGNSA. The length of the CDR3 is 13 residues. The DNA for the CDR3 is TGTGCCAGCAGCTCAGGCTCCTACAATGAGCAGTTCTTC. It codes for CASSSGSYNEQFF.

The genes are TRBV11-2 and TRBJ2-3; D perhaps matches TRBD2 (5 bases). The CDR3 totals 14 residues. Germline CDR1 and CDR2: SGHAT and FQNNGV. Trimming pared 7 bases from V and 4 bases from J, leaving 15 bases between. Written as DNA, the CDR3 is TGTGCCAGCATCCTCGGAGCCGGGGCAGATACGCAGTATTTT. Translation gives CASILGAGADTQYF.

About this clone itself: The identical CDR3 is also encoded by other nucleotide sequences in the sample. This chain connects TRBV19 to TRBJ2-1; no definite D call. Germline V CDR1 and CDR2: LNHDA, SQIVND (reference sequence). V lost 8 bases and J 7 bases, leaving 9 bases between the germline ends. The length of the CDR3 is 11 residues. DNA for the CDR3: TGTGCCAGTTCTTTGTATAATGAGCAGTTCTTC. It is translated as CASSLYNEQFF.

The chain links TRBV11-2 to TRBJ2-7, with 12 bases fitting TRBD1. Per germline, CDR1 SGHAT and CDR2 FQNNGV. The length of the CDR3 is 15 residues. Trimming removed 5 bases from V and 4 bases from J; junction bases left unmatched: 6. As DNA, the CDR3 is TGTGCCAGCAGCACGGGACAGGGGGCAATGTACGAGCAGTACTTC. Its translation is CASSTGQGAMYEQYF.

The chain uses TRBV2 and TRBJ2-7, with D perhaps matching TRBD1 or TRBD2 (5 bases each). Germline values: CDR1 SNHLY, CDR2 FYNNEI. Trimming removed 4 bases from V and 4 bases from J, with 8 bases in between. The CDR3 contains 12 residues. The CDR3 nucleotides read TGTGCCAGCAGTGTGTGGGGGTACGAGCAGTACTTC. It yields the protein CASSVWGYEQYF.

The rearrangement uses TRBV5-4 and TRBJ2-5; D not certain. The length of the CDR3 is 15 residues. In germline, CDR1 is SGHNT, CDR2 YYREEE (reference sequence). With 0 bases removed from V and 5 bases from J, the gap between germline ends came to 14 bases. CDR3 loop: CASSLAARGGETQYF. The CDR3 DNA sequence: TGTGCCAGCAGCTTGGCCGCGAGAGGTGGGGAGACCCAGTACTTC.

V usage is TRBV9 and J usage is TRBJ2-3; D not certain. The germline CDR1 and CDR2 sequences are SGDLS and YYNGEE. CDR3 length: 16 amino acids. Trimming left V 2 bases short and J 2 bases short, with 15 bases between. CDR3 loop: CASSVNERSNTDTQYF. The CDR3 DNA reads TGTGCCAGCAGCGTTAATGAGAGAAGTAACACAGATACGCAGTATTTT. Supplemented by reference TRBV9 and TRBJ2-3, the full variable domain reads DSGVTQTPKHLITATGQRVTLRCSPRSGDLSVYWYQQSLDQGLQFLIQYYNGEERAKGNILERFSAQQFPDLHSELNLSSLELGDSALYFCASSVNERSNTDTQYFGPGTRLTVL.

The chain carries TRBV19 and TRBJ2-4; D gene uncertain. CDR3 length equals 15 residues. CDR1 is LNHDA, CDR2 SQIVND, per germline (reference sequence). V lost 0 bases and J lost 6, with 12 bases in between. The CDR3 coding sequence is TGTGCCAGTAGTATAGATGGCCTGCCCCTAAACATTCAGTACTTC. Translating it yields CASSIDGLPLNIQYF.

The rearrangement joins TRBV6-1 to TRBJ2-7; possibly TRBD2 for D (6 bases). With 0 bases removed from V and 7 bases from J, the gap between germline ends came to 19 bases. Germline CDR1 and CDR2: MNHNS and SASEGT. The CDR3 is 16 residues long. The CDR3 region has the DNA TGTGCCAGCAGTGAAGCTCGGGGGACGGGGTGGAGTGAGCAGTACTTC. Translation gives CASSEARGTGWSEQYF.

The chain recombines TRBV29-1 with TRBJ2-1; the D is unclear. The germline V gene has CDR1 SQVTM and CDR2 ANQGSEA. V gave up 3 bases and J gave up 4 bases, with 7 bases separating them. CDR3 length: 12 residues. This CDR3 reads CSVEDGYNEQFF. CDR3 bases: TGCAGCGTTGAGGACGGATACAATGAGCAGTTCTTC.

The V call is TRBV5-6, the J call TRBJ1-6; the D gene is possibly TRBD1 (5 bases). CDR1 and CDR2 from the germline V gene are SGHDT and YYEEEE. The CDR3 loop spans 18 amino acids. V was clipped by 0 bases and J by 0 bases, with 13 bases between them. The chain's CDR3 is CASSLAGGTFSYNSPLHF. The CDR3 DNA reads as TGTGCCAGCAGCTTGGCCGGGGGGACCTTCTCCTATAATTCACCCCTCCACTTT.